One and the same sample provided the 21 T cell receptor beta chains below, sequenced in a study of cytomegalovirus exposure and HLA in healthy donors. The PCR made use of 60 Vbeta and 13 Jbeta primers. Profiled with immunoSEQ multiplex PCR; TCRdb holds only in-frame clones, not every one. The table lists 120,000 or so clones, around 80% of them singletons. The material sequenced was PBMCs. These receptors all come from a female donor in good health and CMV-seronegative.

J is TRBJ1-2 and V is TRBV7-2, with 10 bases that match TRBD1. The CDR3 totals 13 residues. Trimming at V came to 5 bases and at J to 6 bases, leaving 3 bases not matched to a gene. The V gene's germline CDR1 is SGHTA and CDR2 FQGNSA. CDR3 sequence (DNA): TGTGCCAGCAGCACGGGGACAGGGGATGGCTACACCTTC. Its translation: CASSTGTGDGYTF. The complete variable domain, with remaining parts taken from reference TRBV7-2 and TRBJ1-2, reads GAGVSQSPSNKVTEKGKDVELRCDPISGHTALYWYRQSLGQGLEFLIYFQGNSAPDKSGLPSDRFSAERTGGSVSTLTIQRTQQEDSAVYLCASSTGTGDGYTFGSGTRLTVV.

The rearrangement links TRBV6-1 to TRBJ2-7, with a weak D call TRBD2 (7 bases). Trimming cost V 8 bases and J 3 bases, with 14 bases left between them. The CDR3 contains 13 residues. CDR1 MNHNS and CDR2 SASEGT come from the germline V gene. CDR3 sequence (DNA): TGTGCCAGCTCGCGGGGGCCCAACTACGAGCAGTACTTC. Translated, it gives CASSRGPNYEQYF.

The gene calls are TRBV5-6 and TRBJ2-3; TRBD2 aligns across 10 bases. CDR3 length: 18 amino acids. Looked up from germline, CDR1 is SGHDT and CDR2 is YYEEEE. After removal of 3 bases from V and 0 bases from J, the junction contained 10 bases not matched to a gene. The DNA for the CDR3 is TGTGCCAGCAGCTCGACAAAGCGGGGGGGCCGGAGCACAGATACGCAGTATTTT. Its translation: CASSSTKRGGRSTDTQYF.

The J gene is TRBJ2-4, the V gene TRBV15; 10 bases map to TRBD1. The CDR3 extends over 15 amino acids. Per germline, CDR1 LNHNV and CDR2 YYDKDF (reference sequence). The junction had 3 bases not matched to a gene; V was cut back by 0 bases and J by 7 bases. The CDR3 nucleotides read TGTGCCACCAGCAGAGATCCGGGACAGGGGAACATTCAGTACTTC. Protein product: CATSRDPGQGNIQYF.

The rearrangement joins TRBV11-2 to TRBJ2-3; 8 bases agree with TRBD2. CDR3 length: 16 residues. V dropped 1 base and J dropped 6; count of bases not matched to a gene: 9. The germline gives CDR1 SGHAT, CDR2 FQNNGV. The CDR3 sequence: CASSLGPGTRGDTQYF. The CDR3 DNA reads as TGTGCCAGCAGCTTAGGGCCCGGGACTAGGGGGGATACGCAGTATTTT.

The rearrangement uses TRBV28 and TRBJ1-1; no clear D. With 5 bases removed from V and 9 bases from J, the gap between germline ends came to 13 bases. Germline CDR1 is MDHEN and CDR2 is SYDVKM. The CDR3 spans 12 residues. CDR3 amino acids: CASSPAPVKAFF. CDR3 sequence (DNA): TGTGCCAGCAGTCCCGCGCCGGTCAAAGCTTTCTTT. The complete variable domain, with remaining parts taken from reference TRBV28 and TRBJ1-1, reads DVKVTQSSRYLVKRTGEKVFLECVQDMDHENMFWYRQDPGLGLRLIYFSYDVKMKEKGDIPEGYSVSREKKERFSLILESASTNQTSMYLCASSPAPVKAFFGQGTRLTVV.

The V call is TRBV5-5, the J call TRBJ2-5, with 8 bases that match TRBD1. Judging by the DNA end, TRBJ2-7 fits better; the J call may be wrong. Germline lookup yields CDR1 SGHKS and CDR2 YYEKEE (reference sequence). The length of the CDR3 is 14 residues. CDR3 sequence: CASSSTGASYEQYF. CDR3 in DNA: TGTGCCAGCAGCTCGACAGGGGCGTCCTACGAGCAGTACTTC.

The gene calls are TRBV28 and TRBJ2-5, with TRBD1 matching over 10 bases. The V and J ends lost 6 bases and 5 bases, in that order; junction bases with no gene match: 9. CDR1 and CDR2 from the germline V gene are MDHEN and SYDVKM. The CDR3 sequence is 15 residues long. CDR3 region: CASRSGGTGDETQYF. The CDR3 DNA sequence: TGTGCCAGCAGGTCAGGAGGGACAGGGGATGAGACCCAGTACTTC.

This clone appeared a few times. The gene calls are TRBV6-1 and TRBJ1-3; maybe TRBD1 (5 bases). This CDR3 contains 15 residues. Trimming removed 4 bases at V and 3 bases at J, with 13 bases between. The germline V gene encodes CDR1 MNHNS and CDR2 SASEGT. The CDR3 sequence: CASSVRGEGGNTIYF. CDR3 nucleotide sequence: TGTGCCAGCAGTGTTCGGGGGGAGGGTGGAAACACCATATATTTT.

On this clone: The junction departs from the called germline gene at one end, perhaps through a read error. The chain uses TRBV2 and TRBJ2-6, with D possibly matching TRBD1 (6 bases). CDR3 size: 16 residues. Germline-derived CDR1 and CDR2 are SNHLY and FYNNEI. This chain's CDR3 is CASRRTDRSGANGLTF. Here the CDR3 DNA reads TGTGCCAGCAGACGGACAGACCGCTCTGGGGCCAACGGCCTGACTTTC.

The chain links TRBV6-1 to TRBJ2-7; D is perhaps TRBD1 (6 bases). This CDR3 is built from 15 residues. The germline CDR1 and CDR2 sequences are MNHNS and SASEGT. Trimming left V 7 bases short and J 2 bases short, with 18 bases between. The CDR3 loop is CASMVLTGGTYEQYF. Here the CDR3 DNA reads TGTGCCAGCATGGTACTGACAGGAGGTACCTACGAGCAGTACTTC.

The chain is built from TRBV6-1 and TRBJ2-3; 7 bases map to TRBD2. CDR3 length: 17 residues. Trimming cost V 3 bases and J 1 base; bases outside gene matches: 10. The germline V gene has CDR1 MNHNS and CDR2 SASEGT. In nucleotides, the CDR3 is TGTGCCAGCAGTGAGGGTTTCCGGGAGGCGGGCACAGATACGCAGTATTTT. Its translation is CASSEGFREAGTDTQYF.

This clone is categorized as medium-sized. The chain carries TRBV28 and TRBJ1-4, with D tentatively TRBD1 (5 bases). Germline CDR1 reads MDHEN; CDR2 reads SYDVKM. The CDR3 sequence is 14 residues long. The V gene lost 8 bases and the J gene lost 4 bases, with 14 bases spanning the gap. CDR3: CASRIPGLNEKLFF. The CDR3 DNA reads TGTGCCAGCCGCATTCCGGGACTTAATGAAAAACTGTTTTTT.

This clone was recorded only once. The V gene is TRBV20-1, the J gene TRBJ1-1; D unresolved. There are 11 residues in the CDR3. Per the germline V gene, CDR1 is DFQATT and CDR2 is SNEGSKA (reference sequence). Trimming shortened V by 3 bases and J by 5 bases, and 7 bases separated the two germline ends. CDR3 nucleotide sequence: TGCAGTGCTAGCCACAGAACTGAAGCTTTCTTT. Its protein product is CSASHRTEAFF.

This chain uses TRBV10-3 with TRBJ2-1; perhaps TRBD2 as D (5 bases). The CDR3 extends over 15 amino acids. Germline assignment: CDR1 ENHRY and CDR2 SYGVKD. V was pared by 4 bases and J by 2 bases, with 12 bases between. The CDR3 sequence: CAISGELVAYNEQFF. The CDR3 DNA reads TGTGCCATCAGTGGGGAGCTAGTAGCCTACAATGAGCAGTTCTTC.

This clone was detected only once. The rearrangement joins TRBV27 to TRBJ2-2; 9 bases agree with TRBD2. There are 15 residues in the CDR3. V lost 4 bases, J lost 4 bases, and 4 bases stayed unmatched. Germline assignment: CDR1 MNHEY and CDR2 SMNVEV (reference sequence). DNA for the CDR3: TGTGCCAGCAGTTCAGCGGGAGGAGTCACCGGGGAGCTGTTTTTT. It encodes CASSSAGGVTGELFF.

This clone is a singleton in its sample. The CDR3 spells CASSQSSAQGAPNTGELFF. The DNA for the CDR3 is TGCGCCAGCAGTCAATCGTCTGCGCAGGGGGCTCCGAACACCGGGGAGCTGTTTTTT. The chain has TRBV23-1 and TRBJ2-2; 8 nucleotides agree with TRBD1. TRBV23-1 is recorded as an ORF, its role being uncertain. The CDR3 extends over 19 amino acids. With 0 bases clipped from V and 0 bases from J, the junction kept 9 bases outside the gene matches.

This chain connects TRBV5-1 to TRBJ2-1; 11 nucleotides agree with TRBD1. Trimming at V came to 1 base and at J to 8 bases, leaving 8 bases not matched to a gene. This CDR3 spans 16 amino acids. CDR1 and CDR2 (germline): SGHRS, YFSETQ. DNA of the CDR3: TGCGCCAGCAGCTTGTTTGGGACAGGGGGTCGGGATGAGCAGTTCTTC. This gives the protein CASSLFGTGGRDEQFF.

The V call is TRBV10-3, the J call TRBJ1-5, with 9 bases lining up with TRBD1. This CDR3 comprises 14 residues. V was clipped by 7 bases and J by 7 bases; unmatched bases: 8. Germline V gene lookup returns CDR1 ENHRY and CDR2 SYGVKD. The CDR3 sequence: CAINTGGGGQPQHF. CDR3 DNA: TGTGCCATCAACACAGGGGGCGGGGGGCAGCCCCAGCATTTT.

CDR3 DNA sequence: TGTGCCAGCAGCGGGACTACCCCAGCTCTGTACTTC. The encoded protein is CASSGTTPALYF. The chain links TRBV9 to TRBJ2-5, with a possible D match to TRBD2 (6 bases). The CDR3 totals 12 residues. CDR1 SGDLS and CDR2 YYNGEE come from the germline V gene. V was pared by 3 bases and J by 13 bases, with 16 bases between.

DNA of the CDR3: TGTGCCAGCAGCGCGTTTAGCGGGAGAGACTACAATGAGCAGTTCTTC. Translation: CASSAFSGRDYNEQFF. This chain joins TRBV5-4 and TRBJ2-1; the match to TRBD2 covers 9 bases. Germline CDR1 SGHNT, CDR2 YYREEE (reference sequence). This CDR3 is 16 amino acids long. After removal of 4 bases from V and 3 bases from J, the junction contained 8 bases not matched to a gene.